These 7 T cell receptor beta chains came from one sample sequenced in a study of cytomegalovirus exposure and HLA in healthy donors. PCR amplification relied on 60 Vbeta primers (plus 13 Jbeta primers). The protocol was immunoSEQ multiplex PCR, while the TCRdb copy is restricted to in-frame clones and leaves out a portion. The sample gives about 150,000 clones, 85% to 90% of which show up once; roughly 5% is in the top ten. The sequenced material came from PBMCs. The receptor source for this set is a woman aged 25 to 39 in good health and CMV-seronegative.

This rearrangement joins TRBV27 to TRBJ2-7; TRBD2 matches at 11 bases. From germline, CDR1 is MNHEY and CDR2 SMNVEV (reference sequence). Trimming took 5 bases from V and 3 from J; bases not matched to a gene: 9. There are 16 residues in the CDR3. CDR3 nucleotide sequence: TGTGCCAGCAGTCGGACTAGCGGGCGCCCGGGCTACGAGCAGTACTTC. Its protein product is CASSRTSGRPGYEQYF.

The rearrangement joins TRBV10-3 to TRBJ1-1, with 7 bases fitting TRBD1. Germline CDR1 reads ENHRY; CDR2 reads SYGVKD. V dropped 3 bases and J dropped 5; count of bases not matched to a gene: 6. This CDR3 is 14 amino acids long. The CDR3 here is CAISEQGMGTEAFF. The CDR3 coding sequence is TGTGCCATCAGTGAACAGGGGATGGGGACTGAAGCTTTCTTT.

V gene TRBV6-5 combines with J gene TRBJ2-1; D might be TRBD1 (6 bases). V lost 4 bases and J lost 8, with 18 bases in between. This CDR3 is 15 amino acids long. CDR1 is MNHEY and CDR2 is SVGAGI in the germline V gene. CDR3 sequence reads: CASSSASTGYDEQFF. CDR3 nucleotides: TGTGCCAGCAGTTCGGCTTCTACAGGGTATGATGAGCAGTTCTTC.

This chain uses TRBV15 with TRBJ2-1; 16 bases map to TRBD2. Germline lookup yields CDR1 LNHNV and CDR2 YYDKDF (reference sequence). This CDR3 is built from 15 residues. The junction had 8 bases not matched to a gene; V was cut back by 3 bases and J by 15 bases. The chain's CDR3 is CATSRGGLAGGRWFF. The CDR3 DNA follows: TGTGCCACCAGCAGGGGGGGACTAGCGGGGGGGCGGTGGTTCTTC.

The CDR3 DNA is TGTGCCATCAGTAGGACAGGGGTCACTGAAGCTTTCTTT. This translates into CAISRTGVTEAFF. The rearrangement uses TRBV10-3 and TRBJ1-1; TRBD1 aligns across 9 bases. The CDR3 contains 13 residues. The germline V gene encodes CDR1 ENHRY and CDR2 SYGVKD. V lost 5 bases and J lost 4; bases outside the gene matches: 2.

The V gene is TRBV4-1, the J gene TRBJ1-5; a possible D gene is TRBD1 (6 bases). The germline CDR1 and CDR2 sequences are MGHRA and YSYEKL. CDR3 length: 16 residues. Deletions cut 4 bases from V and 6 bases from J, with 19 bases between. CDR3 sequence reads: CASSLDGQGLGQPQHF. The CDR3, as DNA: TGCGCCAGCAGCCTTGATGGGCAGGGGTTAGGTCAGCCCCAGCATTTT.

V usage is TRBV19 and J usage is TRBJ1-5; maybe TRBD1 (5 bases). The CDR3 is 15 residues long. The germline V gene has CDR1 LNHDA and CDR2 SQIVND (reference sequence). Between the trimmed V and J ends, which lost 6 bases and 0 bases, there was a span of 12 bases. CDR3 sequence reads: CASSPTAYSNQPQHF. The CDR3 DNA reads as TGTGCCAGTAGCCCGACAGCATATAGCAATCAGCCCCAGCATTTT.